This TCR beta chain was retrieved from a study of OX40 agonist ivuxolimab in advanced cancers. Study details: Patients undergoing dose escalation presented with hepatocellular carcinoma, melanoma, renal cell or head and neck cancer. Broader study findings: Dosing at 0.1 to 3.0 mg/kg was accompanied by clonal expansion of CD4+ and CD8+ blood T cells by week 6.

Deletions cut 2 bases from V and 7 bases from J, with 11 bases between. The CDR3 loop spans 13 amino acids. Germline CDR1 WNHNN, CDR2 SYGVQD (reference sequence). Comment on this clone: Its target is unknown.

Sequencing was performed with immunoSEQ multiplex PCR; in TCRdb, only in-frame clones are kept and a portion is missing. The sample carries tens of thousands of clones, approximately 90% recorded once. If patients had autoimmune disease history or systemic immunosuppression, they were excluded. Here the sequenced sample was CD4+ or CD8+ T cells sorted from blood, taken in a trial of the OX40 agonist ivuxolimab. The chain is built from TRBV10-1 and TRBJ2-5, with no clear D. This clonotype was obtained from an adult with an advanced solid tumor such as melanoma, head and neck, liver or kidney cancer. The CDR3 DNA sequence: TGCGCCAGCAGTGAGGACGGAACGGGGACCCAGTACTTC. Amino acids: CASSEDGTGTQYF.